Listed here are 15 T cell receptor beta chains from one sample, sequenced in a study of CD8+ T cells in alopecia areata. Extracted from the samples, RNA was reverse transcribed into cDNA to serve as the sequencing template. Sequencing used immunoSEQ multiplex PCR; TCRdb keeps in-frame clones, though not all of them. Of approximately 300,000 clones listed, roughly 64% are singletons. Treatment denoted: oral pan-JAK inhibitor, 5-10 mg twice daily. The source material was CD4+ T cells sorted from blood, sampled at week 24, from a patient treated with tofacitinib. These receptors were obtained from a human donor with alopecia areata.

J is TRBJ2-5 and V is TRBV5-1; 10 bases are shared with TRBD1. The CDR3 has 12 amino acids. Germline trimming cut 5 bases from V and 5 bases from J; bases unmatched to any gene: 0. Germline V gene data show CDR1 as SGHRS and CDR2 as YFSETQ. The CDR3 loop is CASRGQGETQYF. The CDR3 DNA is TGCGCCAGCAGGGGACAGGGGGAGACCCAGTACTTC.

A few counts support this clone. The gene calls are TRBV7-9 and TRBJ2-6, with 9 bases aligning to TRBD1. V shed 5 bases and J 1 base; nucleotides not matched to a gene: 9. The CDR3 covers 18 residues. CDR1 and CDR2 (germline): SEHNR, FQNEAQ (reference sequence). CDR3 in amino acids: CASSPRTGVPSGANVLTF. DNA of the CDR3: TGTGCCAGCAGCCCCCGGACAGGGGTTCCTTCTGGGGCCAACGTCCTGACTTTC.

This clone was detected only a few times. Here the CDR3 DNA reads TGTGCCAGCAGGCCGGACAGGGTTGGCACTGAAGCTTTCTTT. As protein: CASRPDRVGTEAFF. The rearrangement joins TRBV5-6 to TRBJ1-1; 8 bases fit TRBD1. Per the germline V gene, CDR1 is SGHDT and CDR2 is YYEEEE. The CDR3 contains 14 residues. After removal of 5 bases from V and 4 bases from J, the junction contained 7 bases not matched to a gene.

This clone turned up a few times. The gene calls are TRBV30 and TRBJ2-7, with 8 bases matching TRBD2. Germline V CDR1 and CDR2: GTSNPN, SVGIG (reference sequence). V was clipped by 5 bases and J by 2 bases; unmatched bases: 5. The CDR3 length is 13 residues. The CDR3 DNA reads TGTGCCTGGGCGGGGGGCCCGCCCTACGAGCAGTACTTC. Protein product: CAWAGGPPYEQYF.

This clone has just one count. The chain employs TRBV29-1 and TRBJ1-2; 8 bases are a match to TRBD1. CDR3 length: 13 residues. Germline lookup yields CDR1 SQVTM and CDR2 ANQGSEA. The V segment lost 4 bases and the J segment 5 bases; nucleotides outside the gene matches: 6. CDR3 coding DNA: TGCAGCGTTGGGGACAGGTTAAAGTATGGCTACACCTTC. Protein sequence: CSVGDRLKYGYTF.

CDR3 in amino acids: CASSLGFGGGETQYF. CDR3 bases: TGTGCCAGCAGTTTAGGGTTCGGGGGCGGAGAGACCCAGTACTTC. This sequence joins TRBV28 and TRBJ2-5; D possibly uses TRBD1 or TRBD2 (6 bases each). The ends were cut back, 2 bases at V and 4 bases at J, with 14 bases in the middle. CDR3 size: 15 residues. CDR1 and CDR2 (germline): MDHEN, SYDVKM.

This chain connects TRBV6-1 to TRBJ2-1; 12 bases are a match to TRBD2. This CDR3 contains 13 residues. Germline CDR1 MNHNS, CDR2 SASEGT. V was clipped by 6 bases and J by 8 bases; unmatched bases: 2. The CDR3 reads CASRTSGGYEQFF. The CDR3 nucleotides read TGTGCCAGCAGGACTAGCGGGGGATATGAGCAGTTCTTC.

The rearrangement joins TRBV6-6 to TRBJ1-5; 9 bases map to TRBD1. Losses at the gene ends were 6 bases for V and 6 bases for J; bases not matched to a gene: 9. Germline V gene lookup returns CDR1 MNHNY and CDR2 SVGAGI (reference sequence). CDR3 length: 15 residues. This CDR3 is CASRSTGGRGQPQHF. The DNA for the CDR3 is TGTGCCAGCAGATCAACAGGGGGCAGGGGTCAGCCCCAGCATTTT.

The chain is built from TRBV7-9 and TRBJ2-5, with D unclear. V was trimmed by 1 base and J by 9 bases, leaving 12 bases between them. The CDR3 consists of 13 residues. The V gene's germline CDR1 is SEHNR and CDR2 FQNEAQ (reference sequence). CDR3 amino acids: CASSLGTVTAQYF. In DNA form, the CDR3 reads TGTGCCAGCAGCTTAGGGACCGTCACGGCCCAGTACTTC. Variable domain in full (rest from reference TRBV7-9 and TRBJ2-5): DTGVSQNPRHKITKRGQNVTFRCDPISEHNRLYWYRQTLGQGPEFLTYFQNEAQLEKSRLLSDRFSAERPKGSFSTLEIQRTEQGDSAMYLCASSLGTVTAQYFGPGTRLLVL.

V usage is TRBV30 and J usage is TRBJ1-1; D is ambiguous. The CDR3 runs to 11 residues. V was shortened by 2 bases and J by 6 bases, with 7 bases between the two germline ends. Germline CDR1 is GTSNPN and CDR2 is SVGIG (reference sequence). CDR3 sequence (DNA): TGTGCCTGGAGTCAATTCCCTGAAGCTTTCTTT. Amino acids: CAWSQFPEAFF.

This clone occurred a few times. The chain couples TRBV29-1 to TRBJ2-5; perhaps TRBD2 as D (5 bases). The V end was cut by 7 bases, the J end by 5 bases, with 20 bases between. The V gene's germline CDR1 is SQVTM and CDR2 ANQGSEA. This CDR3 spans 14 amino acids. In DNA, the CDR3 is TGCAGCGCAACGGACTCCCCCGGTGGGGAGACCCAGTACTTC. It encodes CSATDSPGGETQYF. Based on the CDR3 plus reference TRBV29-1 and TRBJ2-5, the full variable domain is SAVISQKPSRDICQRGTSLTIQCQVDSQVTMMFWYRQQPGQSLTLIATANQGSEATYESGFVIDKFPISRPNLTFSTLTVSNMSPEDSSIYLCSATDSPGGETQYFGPGTRLLVL.

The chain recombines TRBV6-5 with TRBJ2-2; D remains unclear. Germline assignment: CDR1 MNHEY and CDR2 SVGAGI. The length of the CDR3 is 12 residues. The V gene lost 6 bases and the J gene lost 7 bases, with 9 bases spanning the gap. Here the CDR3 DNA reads TGTGCCAGCAGCTACCCTAACGGGGAGCTGTTTTTT. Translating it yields CASSYPNGELFF.

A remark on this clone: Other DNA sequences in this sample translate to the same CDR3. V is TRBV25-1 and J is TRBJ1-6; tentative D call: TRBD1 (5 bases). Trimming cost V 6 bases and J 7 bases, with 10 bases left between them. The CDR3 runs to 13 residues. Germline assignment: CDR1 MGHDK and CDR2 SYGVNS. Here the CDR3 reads CASRGRLNSPLHF. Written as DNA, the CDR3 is TGTGCCAGCAGGGGGCGGCTGAATTCACCCCTCCACTTT.

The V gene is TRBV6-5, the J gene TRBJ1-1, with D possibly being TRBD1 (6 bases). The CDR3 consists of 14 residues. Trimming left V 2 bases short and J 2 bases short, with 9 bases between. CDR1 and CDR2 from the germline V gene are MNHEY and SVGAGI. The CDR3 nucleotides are TGTGCCAGCAGTTACAGGGGGACTAACACTGAAGCTTTCTTT. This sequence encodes CASSYRGTNTEAFF.

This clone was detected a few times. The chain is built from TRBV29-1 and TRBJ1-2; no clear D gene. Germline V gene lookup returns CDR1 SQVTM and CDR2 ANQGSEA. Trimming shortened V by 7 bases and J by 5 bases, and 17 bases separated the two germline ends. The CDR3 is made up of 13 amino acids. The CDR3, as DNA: TGCAGCGCAGCGGACGGCGCCTCGTATGGCTACACCTTC. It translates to CSAADGASYGYTF.